The clone carrying this T cell receptor (beta chain) was seen a few times. What it binds is not known. Enrolled ophthalmopathy patients presented with a Clinical Activity Score of at least 3, a NOSPECS grade of at least 4, and disease duration under 3 months. The study excluded patients with uncontrolled infection, other autoimmune disease, pregnancy or lactation. This specimen comes from a study of T cells in Graves' hyperthyroidism and ophthalmopathy. About the study: Peripheral blood was obtained at initial diagnosis, preceding any treatment.

Researchers took RNA transcripts and amplified the TCR beta CDR3 regions from them. Using the HTBI primer set, a first-round RT-PCR was run on the TCR CDR3. TCRdb analysed the multiplex PCR reads with MiXCR anew, one entry per CDR3 protein. The sample carries around 600,000 distinct CDR3 sequences, 12% to 15% recorded once. Overall study results and limits: In the blood, most expanded thyroid clonotypes above 0.001 appeared as well.

Sequenced sample: blood. This receptor was obtained from a woman aged 18-30 years with Graves' ophthalmopathy.

Written as DNA, the CDR3 is TGTGCCAGCAGCTTAGCCTCGGGACCCCTTAATGAAAAACTGTTTTTT. Its protein product is CASSLASGPLNEKLFF. The rearrangement joins TRBV7-2 to TRBJ1-4; a possible D gene is TRBD1 (5 bases). Trimming stripped 0 bases from V and 4 bases from J, with 12 bases between. Germline CDR1 SGHTA, CDR2 FQGNSA. CDR3 length: 16 amino acids.